This is a list of T cell receptor beta chains from one sample in a study of Ad26.COV2.S vaccination and SARS-CoV-2 variants. Only in-frame clones appear in the TCRdb table, and some are missing; sequencing was by immunoSEQ multiplex PCR. The sample holds roughly 410,000 clones, roughly 80% seen once. The sample here was peripheral blood, taken in a trial of Ad26.COV2.S vaccine versus placebo. These receptors all stem from a person aged 18-60 years who received the Ad26.COV2.S COVID-19 vaccine or a placebo. Both conserved end residues are part of each CDR3. The D gene is left open where the match is weak. Expanded clones get a size class; other rows say once, few or many, or leave the size out.

.,.,TRBJ2-7,TRBV11-1,CASSSRRYRVEQYF,TGTGCCAGCAGCTCGCGCCGCTACAGGGTCGAGCAGTACTTC
.,TRBD1,TRBJ1-1,TRBV19,CASSSQRGPVNTEAFF,TGTGCCAGTAGTTCCCAAAGGGGGCCGGTAAACACTGAAGCTTTCTTT
.,.,TRBJ2-7,TRBV29-1,CSVRGSYEQYF,TGCAGCGTGCGCGGGTCCTACGAGCAGTACTTC
.,.,TRBJ1-2,TRBV7-9,CASSLAVGRFSYTF,TGTGCCAGCAGCTTAGCCGTGGGACGGTTTAGCTACACCTTC
.,.,TRBJ2-7,TRBV9,CASSVSSRDYYEQYF,TGTGCCAGCAGCGTTTCTTCTCGGGATTACTACGAGCAGTACTTC
.,TRBD2,TRBJ2-1,TRBV30,CALQRTSGWDEQFF,TGTGCCTTACAGCGGACTAGCGGGTGGGATGAGCAGTTCTTC
.,.,TRBJ2-7,TRBV14,CASSQELLITGEQYF,TGTGCCAGCAGCCAAGAATTATTGATAACAGGGGAGCAGTACTTC
.,TRBD1,TRBJ1-4,TRBV9,CASSPRQGWEKLFF,TGTGCCAGCAGCCCACGACAGGGTTGGGAAAAACTGTTTTTT
.,.,TRBJ1-1,TRBV9,CASSVGSASEAFF,TGTGCCAGCAGCGTAGGCTCCGCCAGCGAAGCTTTCTTT
few,TRBD1,TRBJ1-1,TRBV5-1,CASSSHMDRWNTEAFF,TGCGCCAGCAGCTCCCACATGGACAGGTGGAACACTGAAGCTTTCTTT
.,.,TRBJ2-3,TRBV7-9,CASSLRAASTDTQYF,TGTGCCAGCAGCTTACGGGCGGCTAGCACAGATACGCAGTATTTT
once,.,TRBJ1-1,TRBV6-2/TRBV6-3,CASSYLAEAFF,TGTGCCAGCAGTTACTTGGCTGAAGCTTTCTTT
once,TRBD2,TRBJ2-2,TRBV19,CASISGGATGELFF,TGTGCCAGTATTAGCGGGGGGGCCACCGGGGAGCTGTTTTTT
.,TRBD1,TRBJ2-7,TRBV6-6,CASSRLTISGQGAGEQYF,TGTGCCAGCAGTCGATTGACCATTTCGGGACAGGGGGCGGGGGAGCAGTACTTC
.,.,TRBJ1-1,TRBV2,CASMRNTEAFF,TGTGCCAGCATGCGTAACACTGAAGCTTTCTTT
.,.,TRBJ1-6,TRBV4-3,CASSQDLGPSYSPLHF,TGCGCCAGCAGCCAAGACCTAGGACCCAGTTATTCACCCCTCCACTTT
.,TRBD2,TRBJ2-2,TRBV27,CASSFGGGELFF,TGTGCCAGCAGTTTTGGCGGGGGAGAGCTGTTTTTT
.,.,TRBJ1-1,TRBV6-5,CASSQKNTEAFF,TGTGCCAGCAGTCAAAAGAACACTGAAGCTTTCTTT
once,TRBD2,TRBJ2-3,TRBV5-1,CASSLERGGLTDTQYF,TGCGCCAGCAGCTTGGAACGGGGGGGTCTCACAGATACGCAGTATTTT
.,.,TRBJ1-3,TRBV7-9,CASGVTGNTIYF,TGTGCCAGCGGGGTGACTGGAAACACCATATATTTT
once,.,TRBJ1-2,TRBV19,CASNDRADYTF,TGTGCCAGTAATGACAGAGCCGACTACACCTTC
.,TRBD1,TRBJ1-5,TRBV27,CASSSTGDNQPQHF,TGTGCCAGCAGCTCCACAGGGGACAATCAGCCCCAGCATTTT
.,.,TRBJ2-1,TRBV7-9,CASSLIGRDPYNEQFF,TGTGCCAGCAGCTTAATTGGGCGGGATCCGTACAATGAGCAGTTCTTC
.,.,TRBJ1-5,TRBV15,CATSRDVGSNQPQHF,TGTGCCACCAGCAGAGATGTGGGGAGCAATCAGCCCCAGCATTTT
.,.,TRBJ1-2,TRBV19,CASSAPGFTNYGYTF,TGTGCCAGTAGTGCCCCTGGATTTACTAACTATGGCTACACCTTC
.,.,TRBJ1-2,TRBV10-3,CAIRGTVANYGYTF,TGTGCCATCAGAGGGACGGTAGCTAACTATGGCTACACCTTC
once,TRBD2,TRBJ2-2,TRBV11-3,CASSLEAGATGELFF,TGTGCCAGCAGCTTAGAAGCGGGAGCCACCGGGGAGCTGTTTTTT
.,TRBD2,TRBJ2-3,TRBV18,CASSLQLLAVSSTDTQYF,TGTGCCAGCTCACTACAACTACTAGCGGTTTCTAGCACAGATACGCAGTATTTT
.,.,TRBJ1-2,TRBV4-3,CASSPLAGAEGYTF,TGCGCCAGCAGCCCCCTCGCGGGGGCGGAGGGCTACACCTTC
.,.,TRBJ1-3,TRBV27,CASSLGPSSGNTIYF,TGTGCCAGCAGTTTAGGTCCAAGCTCTGGAAACACCATATATTTT
.,.,TRBJ1-1,TRBV7-9,CASSLGGLDGPFF,TGTGCCAGCAGCTTAGGGGGGCTCGACGGGCCTTTCTTT
.,.,TRBJ1-6,TRBV6-2/TRBV6-3,CASSYPSAAHSPLHF,TGTGCCAGCAGTTACCCGTCTGCGGCACATTCACCCCTCCACTTT
once,TRBD2,TRBJ2-7,TRBV6-5,CASSYGASGGSYEQYF,TGTGCCAGCAGTTACGGTGCTAGCGGGGGATCCTACGAGCAGTACTTC
.,.,TRBJ2-3,TRBV6-1,CASSDQEGDTQYF,TGTGCCAGCAGTGATCAGGAAGGAGATACGCAGTATTTT
.,TRBD1,TRBJ1-1,TRBV4-1,CASSQARQGRGTTEAFF,TGCGCCAGCAGCCAAGCCCGACAGGGGAGGGGAACCACTGAAGCTTTCTTT
.,.,TRBJ1-2,TRBV2,CASTGPNNWPNYGYTF,TGTGCCAGCACCGGACCAAACAATTGGCCTAACTATGGCTACACCTTC
.,.,TRBJ1-2,TRBV20-1,CSARDKGRGTF,TGCAGTGCTAGAGATAAAGGGCGGGGAACCTTC
.,TRBD1,TRBJ1-1,TRBV3-1/TRBV3-2,CASSDHGTGQAFF,TGTGCCAGCAGCGACCACGGGACAGGACAAGCTTTCTTT
.,TRBD1,TRBJ2-6,TRBV7-2,CASSPSQGAAGANVLTF,TGTGCCAGCAGTCCTTCACAGGGGGCTGCGGGGGCCAACGTCCTGACTTTC
.,.,TRBJ1-1,TRBV18,CASSPYGVWTEAFF,TGTGCCAGCTCACCGTACGGGGTATGGACTGAAGCTTTCTTT
.,TRBD2,TRBJ2-2,TRBV14,CASSQRGTLAGGSNTGELFF,TGTGCCAGCAGCCAACGAGGAACGCTGGCGGGGGGATCGAACACCGGGGAGCTGTTTTTT
few,.,TRBJ2-1,TRBV5-1,CASSLGNEQFF,TGCGCCAGCAGCTTGGGCAATGAGCAGTTCTTC
.,.,TRBJ2-5,TRBV12-3/TRBV12-4,CASSLRRGTQYF,TGTGCCAGCAGTTTAAGACGGGGGACCCAGTACTTC
.,TRBD1,TRBJ1-5,TRBV7-2,CASSSTTTGSWPQHF,TGTGCCAGCAGCTCTACCACGACAGGGTCATGGCCCCAGCATTTT
few,TRBD1,TRBJ1-6,TRBV27,CASSPWDRWGWSPLHF,TGTGCCAGCAGTCCCTGGGACAGGTGGGGTTGGTCACCCCTCCACTTT
.,TRBD1,TRBJ1-2,TRBV5-4,CASTLDRGYYGYTF,TGTGCCAGCACCCTGGACAGGGGGTACTATGGCTACACCTTC
.,.,TRBJ2-6,TRBV4-3,CASSRGGANVLTF,TGCGCCAGCAGTCGTGGTGGGGCCAACGTCCTGACTTTC
few,TRBD2,TRBJ2-3,TRBV6-4,CASSESGGADTQYF,TGTGCCAGCAGTGAAAGCGGGGGGGCAGATACGCAGTATTTT
.,.,TRBJ2-1,TRBV6-5,CASRDTSYNEQFF,TGTGCCAGCAGGGATACATCCTACAATGAGCAGTTCTTC
.,TRBD2,TRBJ2-5,TRBV2,CASKERELGTQYF,TGTGCCAGCAAGGAGCGGGAGTTGGGGACCCAGTACTTC
.,TRBD1,TRBJ1-1,TRBV3-1/TRBV3-2,CASSQRDRGSGYTEAFF,TGTGCCAGCAGCCAGAGGGACAGGGGTAGTGGATACACTGAAGCTTTCTTT
.,TRBD2,TRBJ2-5,TRBV5-1,CASSSGLAGGETQYF,TGCGCCAGCAGCTCGGGACTAGCGGGAGGGGAGACCCAGTACTTC
.,.,TRBJ2-5,TRBV5-1,CASSLLLGREGETQYF,TGCGCCAGCAGCTTGCTATTGGGCAGGGAAGGTGAGACCCAGTACTTC